A single sample is the source of the 25 T cell receptor beta chains below, sequenced in a study of blood T cell repertoires in COVID-19. Only in-frame clones appear in the TCRdb table, and some are missing; sequencing was by immunoSEQ multiplex PCR. The sample consists of about 200,000 clones, 65% to 90% of them appearing once. Sequencing used PBMCs or T cells enriched from blood (not recorded which). The source of these receptors is a woman aged 40 to 55 with acute COVID-19.

V and J are TRBV19 and TRBJ1-3, with D maybe TRBD1 (5 bases). This CDR3 contains 16 residues. Germline values: CDR1 LNHDA, CDR2 SQIVND (reference sequence). Deletions cut 5 bases from V and 2 bases from J, with 16 bases between. Here the CDR3 reads CASSLPIRGTGNTIYF. The CDR3 bases are TGTGCCAGTAGTCTTCCAATTCGGGGGACTGGAAACACCATATATTTT.

The chain joins TRBV14 to TRBJ2-2, with D possibly matching TRBD2 (6 bases). This CDR3 is built from 16 residues. The germline gives CDR1 SGHDN, CDR2 FVKESK. Trimming removed 0 bases from V and 2 bases from J, with 10 bases in between. CDR3 region: CASSQDGGINTGELFF. The CDR3 nucleotides are TGTGCCAGCAGCCAAGATGGGGGGATTAACACCGGGGAGCTGTTTTTT.

This sequence joins TRBV24-1 and TRBJ2-7; the D is unclear. CDR3 size: 13 residues. Germline V lookup: CDR1 KGHDR, CDR2 SFDVKD. V was shortened by 2 bases and J by 6 bases, with 10 bases between the two germline ends. CDR3 sequence reads: CATSDSWAREQYF. In DNA, the CDR3 is TGTGCCACCAGTGATTCATGGGCCCGCGAGCAGTACTTC.

CDR3 nucleotide sequence: TGTGCCAGTACCGGGACAGTCTACGAGCAGTACTTC. It codes for CASTGTVYEQYF. J is TRBJ2-7 and V is TRBV19; 7 bases match TRBD1. The CDR3 covers 12 residues. V lost 7 bases, J lost 3 bases, and 3 bases stayed unmatched. Germline V CDR1 and CDR2: LNHDA, SQIVND (reference sequence).

The chain links TRBV7-8 to TRBJ2-2, with 14 positions matching TRBD2. The CDR3 length is 17 residues. J gave up 6 bases and V 0 bases, and 3 bases lay outside the gene matches. The germline V gene has CDR1 SGHVS and CDR2 FQNEAQ. This chain's CDR3 is CASSLAGTSGRSGELFF. CDR3 nucleotides: TGTGCCAGCAGCTTAGCGGGGACTAGCGGGAGATCCGGGGAGCTGTTTTTT.

The table lists this clone with a count of one. The chain links TRBV2 to TRBJ1-6; 7 bases map to TRBD1. Germline assignment: CDR1 SNHLY and CDR2 FYNNEI. CDR3 length equals 15 residues. Losses at the gene ends were 9 bases for V and 5 bases for J; bases not matched to a gene: 10. CDR3 residues: CARESKGTDNSPLHF. CDR3 in DNA: TGTGCCAGGGAGTCGAAAGGGACAGATAATTCACCCCTCCACTTT.

V gene TRBV7-9 combines with J gene TRBJ2-4, with D perhaps TRBD1 (6 bases). The CDR3 runs 16 residues. Germline CDR1 and CDR2: SEHNR and FQNEAQ (reference sequence). V was trimmed by 5 bases and J by 0 bases, leaving 14 bases between them. CDR3 protein: CASSTGTLVAKNIQYF. The CDR3 region has the DNA TGTGCCAGCAGCACAGGGACGTTAGTAGCCAAAAACATTCAGTACTTC. Complete variable domain (other parts from reference TRBV7-9 and TRBJ2-4): DTGVSQNPRHKITKRGQNVTFRCDPISEHNRLYWYRQTLGQGPEFLTYFQNEAQLEKSRLLSDRFSAERPKGSFSTLEIQRTEQGDSAMYLCASSTGTLVAKNIQYFGAGTRLSVL.

The chain links TRBV6-4 to TRBJ2-2; a possible D gene is TRBD1 (6 bases). With 4 bases removed from V and 6 bases from J, the gap between germline ends came to 15 bases. The V gene's germline CDR1 is MRHNA and CDR2 SNTAGT. The CDR3 has 15 amino acids. The CDR3 loop reads CASSAQGYGAGELFF. The CDR3, as DNA: TGTGCCAGCAGTGCCCAGGGGTATGGAGCCGGGGAGCTGTTTTTT.

V usage is TRBV5-1 and J usage is TRBJ2-1, with D possibly matching TRBD2 (6 bases). The CDR3 sequence is 16 residues long. Germline V gene data show CDR1 as SGHRS and CDR2 as YFSETQ. V gave up 4 bases and J gave up 10 bases, with 24 bases separating them. The DNA of the CDR3 is TGCGCCAGCAGCGTTGGAAAAGGGACTTTTTCTGAAGAGCAGTTCTTC. Translation gives CASSVGKGTFSEEQFF.

A remark on this clone: At one of its ends the junction is not consistent with the germline gene, which may arise from a read error. The V and J genes are TRBV7-2 and TRBJ2-5; 7 nucleotides match TRBD2. The V gene's germline CDR1 is SGHTA and CDR2 FQGNSA. The CDR3 is 15 amino acids. The CDR3 loop is CASSPNYLGGENQYF. The CDR3 region has the DNA TGTGCCAGCAGCCCAAACTACCTGGGAGGGGAGAACCAGTACTTC. Together with reference TRBV7-2 and TRBJ2-5, the CDR3 gives the full variable domain: GAGVSQSPSNKVTEKGKDVELRCDPISGHTALYWYRQSLGQGLEFLIYFQGNSAPDKSGLPSDRFSAERTGGSVSTLTIQRTQQEDSAVYLCASSPNYLGGENQYFGPGTRLLVL.

The chain links TRBV24-1 to TRBJ1-2; 8 positions agree with TRBD1. Germline V gene lookup returns CDR1 KGHDR and CDR2 SFDVKD. There are 16 residues in the CDR3. J was trimmed by 4 bases and V by 3 bases; bases with no gene match: 9. CDR3 sequence (DNA): TGTGCCACCAGTGATGCACCTTCGACAGGGGTCTATGGCTACACCTTC. Translated: CATSDAPSTGVYGYTF.

This chain joins TRBV28 and TRBJ2-5, with 10 positions matching TRBD2. CDR3 length: 14 residues. The germline CDR1 and CDR2 sequences are MDHEN and SYDVKM. The V gene end was trimmed by 5 bases and the J gene end by 9 bases; junction bases not matched to a gene: 9. This CDR3 reads CASSTSSGSRSQYF. CDR3 nucleotides: TGTGCCAGCAGTACGTCTAGCGGGAGTAGGTCCCAGTACTTC. The entire variable domain, with the rest obtained from reference TRBV28 and TRBJ2-5, is as follows: DVKVTQSSRYLVKRTGEKVFLECVQDMDHENMFWYRQDPGLGLRLIYFSYDVKMKEKGDIPEGYSVSREKKERFSLILESASTNQTSMYLCASSTSSGSRSQYFGPGTRLLVL.

DNA for the CDR3: TGTGCCAGCAGCTTAACTACCTACGAGCAGTACTTC. This gives the protein CASSLTTYEQYF. The chain carries TRBV7-2 and TRBJ2-7; the D is unclear. Germline-derived CDR1 and CDR2 are SGHTA and FQGNSA. This CDR3 is 12 amino acids long. Between the trimmed V and J ends, which lost 2 bases and 2 bases, there was a span of 4 bases.

This clone was counted only a few times. The sample contains more than one DNA sequence encoding this CDR3. The rearrangement links TRBV28 to TRBJ2-7, with no clear D. The V end lost 2 bases, the J end lost 3 bases, and 2 bases lay between the germline ends. CDR1 and CDR2 from the germline V gene are MDHEN and SYDVKM. The CDR3 covers 11 residues. The chain's CDR3 is CASSLLYEQYF. The CDR3 nucleotides are TGTGCCAGCAGTTTACTCTACGAGCAGTACTTC. The whole variable domain, filled in from reference TRBV28 and TRBJ2-7, reads DVKVTQSSRYLVKRTGEKVFLECVQDMDHENMFWYRQDPGLGLRLIYFSYDVKMKEKGDIPEGYSVSREKKERFSLILESASTNQTSMYLCASSLLYEQYFGPGTRLTVT.

The rearrangement joins TRBV7-9 to TRBJ2-1, with D possibly TRBD2 on 5 matching bases. The germline CDR1 and CDR2 sequences are SEHNR and FQNEAQ (reference sequence). Trimming cost V 6 bases and J 6 bases, with 9 bases left between them. This CDR3 has 12 amino acids. CDR3 bases: TGTGCCAGCAGGGGAGTCAGCAATGAGCAGTTCTTC. Amino acids: CASRGVSNEQFF.

The rearrangement joins TRBV12-3 or TRBV12-4 to TRBJ2-1; 7 bases fit TRBD1. Trimming took 4 bases from V and 8 from J; bases not matched to a gene: 5. This CDR3 comprises 13 residues. CDR3 region: CASSSDRAHEQFF. The CDR3, as DNA: TGTGCCAGCAGTTCCGACAGGGCCCATGAGCAGTTCTTC.

The V gene is TRBV24-1, the J gene TRBJ2-1; 10 bases map to TRBD2. The CDR3 covers 15 residues. V shed 3 bases and J 8 bases; nucleotides not matched to a gene: 6. Germline values: CDR1 KGHDR, CDR2 SFDVKD. The CDR3 sequence: CATSDASGRSDEQFF. The CDR3 DNA sequence: TGTGCCACCAGTGATGCTAGCGGGAGAAGTGATGAGCAGTTCTTC.

J is TRBJ2-1 and V is TRBV7-8; D not certain. This CDR3 region has 16 residues. Trimming took 5 bases from V and 1 from J, leaving 15 bases between them. Per germline, CDR1 SGHVS and CDR2 FQNEAQ. CDR3 sequence: CASSVAGFSSYNEQFF. DNA for the CDR3: TGTGCCAGCAGCGTTGCAGGCTTTAGTTCCTACAATGAGCAGTTCTTC.

The sample holds a few counts of this clone. Other DNA sequences within the sample encode an identical CDR3. This CDR3 is CASSRTGNYEQYF. Written as DNA, the CDR3 is TGCGCCAGCAGCCGGACAGGGAACTACGAGCAGTACTTC. V and J are TRBV10-1 and TRBJ2-7, with 8 bases matching TRBD1. The CDR3 length is 13 residues. V dropped 6 bases and J dropped 3; count of bases not matched to a gene: 4. From germline, CDR1 is WNHNN and CDR2 SYGVQD (reference sequence).

The gene calls are TRBV6-5 and TRBJ2-7; possibly TRBD2 for D (6 bases). The germline V and J ends were trimmed by 6 bases and 6 bases, with 21 bases remaining between them. This CDR3 region has 15 residues. Per the germline V gene, CDR1 is MNHEY and CDR2 is SVGAGI. The CDR3: CASRVGRGRAGEQYF. The CDR3, as DNA: TGTGCCAGCAGAGTCGGGAGAGGTAGGGCAGGCGAGCAGTACTTC.

This sequence joins TRBV19 and TRBJ2-7; 8 bases align to TRBD2. J was trimmed by 4 bases and V by 7 bases; bases with no gene match: 12. Germline assignment: CDR1 LNHDA and CDR2 SQIVND (reference sequence). The CDR3 contains 15 residues. As DNA, the CDR3 is TGTGCCAGTAAGCGGAAGACGGGAGGGTTTTACGAGCAGTACTTC. Amino acids: CASKRKTGGFYEQYF.

The rearrangement uses TRBV6-9 and TRBJ1-4; unclear D gene. Germline V gene sequence: CDR1 MNHGY, CDR2 SVAAGI. The CDR3 runs 14 residues. Trimming removed 4 bases at V and 3 bases at J, with 9 bases between. The CDR3 DNA reads as TGTGCCAGCAGTTTTTCAGCCCCTAATGAAAAACTGTTTTTT. Its protein is CASSFSAPNEKLFF.

By frequency in the sample, this clone is medium-sized. This rearrangement joins TRBV4-1 to TRBJ2-7; 7 bases line up with TRBD1. The germline gives CDR1 MGHRA, CDR2 YSYEKL. The CDR3 consists of 15 residues. V gave up 1 base and J gave up 3 bases; unmatched junction bases: 6. CDR3 sequence: CASSQGRQGDYEQYF. CDR3 in DNA: TGCGCCAGCAGCCAAGGAAGACAGGGTGACTACGAGCAGTACTTC.

The chain couples TRBV28 to TRBJ1-2; the D is unclear. Germline CDR1 is MDHEN and CDR2 is SYDVKM. The CDR3 covers 11 residues. Trimming shortened V by 4 bases and J by 4 bases, and 4 bases separated the two germline ends. CDR3 in DNA: TGTGCCAGCAGTTCGTTCTATGGCTACACCTTC. Its translation is CASSSFYGYTF.

This chain joins TRBV27 and TRBJ2-7, with 12 bases fitting TRBD2. Germline-derived CDR1 and CDR2 are MNHEY and SMNVEV (reference sequence). The CDR3 loop spans 16 amino acids. Unmatched junction bases numbered 12, after V lost 6 bases and J lost 6 bases. CDR3 loop: CASSWGETSGRSEQYF. CDR3 coding DNA: TGTGCCAGCAGCTGGGGAGAAACTAGCGGGAGGAGCGAGCAGTACTTC.